These T cell receptor beta chains were read from a single sample in a study of shared clonotypes between healthy human individuals. Sequenced by immunoSEQ multiplex PCR; TCRdb stores in-frame clones only, minus some. This table holds some 550,000 clones, almost 97% found once. The specimen was naive CD4+ T cells sorted from blood. The receptors come from a woman aged 25 to 39 in good health. The CDR3 runs from the conserved cysteine through the conserved F or W. D genes are given only for firm matches. The listing skips clone size in some rows; elsewhere it reads once, few, many or a size class.

CDR3nt | CDR3aa | abundance | j_gene | v_gene | d_gene
TGTGCCAGCAGTTTTCGTAGACAGGGAGTGGAGGAGACCCAGTACTTC | CASSFRRQGVEETQYF | NA | TRBJ2-5 | TRBV28 | TRBD1
TGCGCCACCAAATGGCTAGCGGGAGGGTCCTACGAGCAGTACTTC | CATKWLAGGSYEQYF | NA | TRBJ2-7 | TRBV10-2 | TRBD2
TGTGCCAGCAGTTTGGGGGGCGGCACCTCGGCCCCCTACGAGCAGTACTTC | CASSLGGGTSAPYEQYF | NA | TRBJ2-7 | TRBV28 | NA
TGTGCCAGCAGTGAATATTTGGGGGAGACCCAGTACTTC | CASSEYLGETQYF | NA | TRBJ2-5 | TRBV25-1 | NA
TGTGCCAGCAGTTTACCCGGGGGATCCTTAGATGGCTACACCTTC | CASSLPGGSLDGYTF | once | TRBJ1-2 | TRBV28 | NA
TGTGCCAGCCGGGAGCGGAGCTCCTACAATGAGCAGTTCTTC | CASRERSSYNEQFF | once | TRBJ2-1 | TRBV19 | NA
TGTGCCAGCAGCTTACTAGCTGTCAGGGCAGATACGCAGTATTTT | CASSLLAVRADTQYF | NA | TRBJ2-3 | TRBV5-5 | NA
TGTGCCTGCTCCACGGCTCGCGAGCAGTACTTC | CACSTAREQYF | NA | TRBJ2-7 | TRBV30 | NA
TGTGCCAGCAGGGCTAGCGGGAGTATACCTGAGCAGTTCTTC | CASRASGSIPEQFF | NA | TRBJ2-1 | TRBV28 | TRBD2
TGTGCCAGCAGCTTAATTTGGGGGGCAGAGACCCAGTACTTC | CASSLIWGAETQYF | NA | TRBJ2-5 | TRBV7-9 | NA
TGTGCCAGCGTTACAAAGGTGTGGAAAACTGAAGCTTTCTTT | CASVTKVWKTEAFF | NA | TRBJ1-1 | TRBV28 | NA
TGTGCCAGCAGACCCGGGACTAGCGGCTACGAGCAGTACTTC | CASRPGTSGYEQYF | NA | TRBJ2-7 | TRBV6-1 | TRBD2
TGTGCCAGCAACACAGGGACCCAAGAGACCCAGTACTTC | CASNTGTQETQYF | NA | TRBJ2-5 | TRBV5-4 | NA
TGTGCCAGCAGCTTATCTTCGGTCGGGGAGCTGTTTTTT | CASSLSSVGELFF | once | TRBJ2-2 | TRBV7-3 | NA
TGTGCCAGCAGCCCTCGGACTAGCGGCACAGATACGCAGTATTTT | CASSPRTSGTDTQYF | NA | TRBJ2-3 | TRBV6-5 | TRBD2
TGCAGCGTCGCGGGTGAAGGTGGCGGCGGCATCTCTGGAAACACCATATATTTT | CSVAGEGGGGISGNTIYF | once | TRBJ1-3 | TRBV29-1 | NA
TGCAGTGCTAGGTTGCGGGAGACCCAGTACTTC | CSARLRETQYF | NA | TRBJ2-5 | TRBV20-1 | NA
TGCAGCGCCCCCGGTAGCGGGTTATTGTCTGAGCAGTTCTTC | CSAPGSGLLSEQFF | once | TRBJ2-1 | TRBV29-1 | TRBD2
TGTGCCAGCCATCTAGCGGGAGGCACCGGGGAGCTGTTTTTT | CASHLAGGTGELFF | NA | TRBJ2-2 | TRBV19 | TRBD2
TGTGCCATCAGTGAGACTAGCGGGAGGGCCTTCGGGGAGCTGTTTTTT | CAISETSGRAFGELFF | NA | TRBJ2-2 | TRBV10-3 | TRBD2
TGTGCCAGCAGTTCTCAGGGGGCCGCAACTAATGAAAAACTGTTTTTT | CASSSQGAATNEKLFF | NA | TRBJ1-4 | TRBV2 | TRBD1
TGCGCCAGCAGCATGGTCCCCCTACTCCGGAATGGGCATGAAAAACTGTTTTTT | CASSMVPLLRNGHEKLFF | NA | TRBJ1-4 | TRBV5-1 | NA
TGTGCCAGCTGGGGGGACAGGAGGGAGACCCAGTACTTC | CASWGDRRETQYF | NA | TRBJ2-5 | TRBV6-5 | TRBD1
TGTGCCAGCAGCTGGGCGGGACAGCCATTTGAGACCCAGTACTTC | CASSWAGQPFETQYF | once | TRBJ2-5 | TRBV7-9 | NA
TGTGCCAGCAGCCCCCGGATGCTGGCGGCAGGCTCTGGAAACACCATATATTTT | CASSPRMLAAGSGNTIYF | NA | TRBJ1-3 | TRBV7-8 | NA
TGCGCCAGCAGCCCTATAGCGGGGCCTAGCACAGATACGCAGTATTTT | CASSPIAGPSTDTQYF | NA | TRBJ2-3 | TRBV5-1 | TRBD2
TGTGCCAGCAGGACTAGCGGGTCGAACACCGGGGAGCTGTTTTTT | CASRTSGSNTGELFF | once | TRBJ2-2 | TRBV2 | TRBD2
TGCGCCAGCAGCGTATCCGGGACAGGGTTCCCAGATACGCAGTATTTT | CASSVSGTGFPDTQYF | NA | TRBJ2-3 | TRBV5-1 | TRBD1
TGTGCCAGCAGTGGTTGGGGTGGAGGGGACGGGCCCCAGCATTTT | CASSGWGGGDGPQHF | NA | TRBJ1-5 | TRBV2 | NA
TGTGCCAGCAGCTTATTCGGTAGGACAGATTCTAATGAAAAACTGTTTTTT | CASSLFGRTDSNEKLFF | once | TRBJ1-4 | TRBV7-2 | NA
TGTGCCAGCAGCCAACCCCCGACAGGGGGTGAGCAGTACTTC | CASSQPPTGGEQYF | NA | TRBJ2-7 | TRBV6-6 | TRBD1
TGCGCCAGCAGCATAACAGGGACGACTAACTATGGCTACACCTTC | CASSITGTTNYGYTF | NA | TRBJ1-2 | TRBV5-1 | NA
TGTGCCAGCAGTTACTCGACCCACCTCGGCACTGAAGCTTTCTTT | CASSYSTHLGTEAFF | NA | TRBJ1-1 | TRBV6-6 | NA
TGTGCCAGCAGGTCGGCGGCCCCTAATCAGCCCCAGCATTTT | CASRSAAPNQPQHF | NA | TRBJ1-5 | TRBV2 | NA
TGCGCCAGCAGTCCGGACGGGAACACTGAAGCTTTCTTT | CASSPDGNTEAFF | NA | TRBJ1-1 | TRBV5-1 | NA
TGTGCCAGCAGCTTAGGGAGGGTCAATCAGCCCCAGCATTTT | CASSLGRVNQPQHF | NA | TRBJ1-5 | TRBV11-2 | NA
TGCAGCGTTGAAGCCCTTTTTGGGGTTCAGGGTGGAGCTTTCTTT | CSVEALFGVQGGAFF | NA | TRBJ1-1 | TRBV29-1 | NA
TGCGCCAGCAGCTCCAGGGTCACAGATACGCAGTATTTT | CASSSRVTDTQYF | once | TRBJ2-3 | TRBV5-1 | NA
TGTGCCAGCACCCCCAGGACTAGGTTGGGATACGAGCAGTACTTC | CASTPRTRLGYEQYF | NA | TRBJ2-7 | TRBV2 | TRBD2
TGTGCCAGCTCACCGCAGGGGAACGAGCAGTACTTC | CASSPQGNEQYF | NA | TRBJ2-7 | TRBV18 | NA
TGTGCCAGCAGTTATGGGCAGTCTAATGAAAAACTGTTTTTT | CASSYGQSNEKLFF | NA | TRBJ1-4 | TRBV6-5 | NA
TGTGCCATCAGTGAGTCCCCAGGGCTAGCGGGAAGGATAAGAACTTACGAGCAGTACTTC | CAISESPGLAGRIRTYEQYF | NA | TRBJ2-7 | TRBV10-3 | TRBD2